The 29 T cell receptor beta chains reported below all come from one sample, sequenced in a study of cytomegalovirus exposure and HLA in healthy donors (dated by TCRdb to the late 2010s). Library preparation used the immunoSEQ multiplex PCR assay. The multiplex PCR relied on a mix of 60 forward primers for TCR Vbeta segments and 13 reverse primers for TCR Jbeta segments. Held by TCRdb, this immuneACCESS table contains in-frame sequences only and omits some clones. Under half of the omission traces to an unresolved V gene where checked; the cause of the rest is unknown. The sample data list a few hundred thousand clones, and approximately 80% of these were observed just once. Roughly 0.3% of the sample is in the top ten clones. Sequencing input: PBMCs. The receptors were sampled from a girl aged 2 to 10 in good health and CMV-seronegative.

This chain connects TRBV6-5 to TRBJ2-7; 10 bases match TRBD2. The CDR3 runs 15 residues. Germline V gene data show CDR1 as MNHEY and CDR2 as SVGAGI. Losses at the gene ends were 5 bases for V and 1 base for J; bases not matched to a gene: 5. Written as DNA, the CDR3 is TGTGCCAGCAGTCTTCTAGCGGGAGCATCCTACGAGCAGTACTTC. It encodes CASSLLAGASYEQYF.

The rearrangement links TRBV9 to TRBJ2-1; 7 bases are shared with TRBD2. Per germline, CDR1 SGDLS and CDR2 YYNGEE. The CDR3 has 14 amino acids. Trimming cost V 1 base and J 8 bases; bases outside gene matches: 6. In DNA, the CDR3 is TGTGCCAGCAGCGTAAGACTAGCTGGGCATGAGCAGTTCTTC. Translated, it gives CASSVRLAGHEQFF.

V usage is TRBV6-1 and J usage is TRBJ2-1; D gene ambiguous. Deletions cut 2 bases from V and 8 bases from J, with 7 bases between. Germline V gives CDR1 MNHNS, CDR2 SASEGT. The CDR3 runs 12 residues. CDR3 DNA sequence: TGTGCCAGCAGTGAATTTAGTCATGAGCAGTTCTTC. This translates into CASSEFSHEQFF.

A few counts support this clone. The V and J genes are TRBV7-9 and TRBJ1-3; the match to TRBD1 covers 7 bases. The CDR3 is made up of 16 amino acids. J lost 2 bases, V lost 4 bases, and 8 bases had no gene match. Per the germline V gene, CDR1 is SEHNR and CDR2 is FQNEAQ (reference sequence). DNA for the CDR3: TGTGCCAGCAGCTCGCCCGTGGACAGGACTGGAAACACCATATATTTT. This codes for CASSSPVDRTGNTIYF. Looking up the rest from reference TRBV7-9 and TRBJ1-3 gives the full variable domain: DTGVSQNPRHKITKRGQNVTFRCDPISEHNRLYWYRQTLGQGPEFLTYFQNEAQLEKSRLLSDRFSAERPKGSFSTLEIQRTEQGDSAMYLCASSSPVDRTGNTIYFGEGSWLTVV.

The chain joins TRBV18 to TRBJ2-1; 14 bases are a match to TRBD2. Losses at the gene ends were 1 base for V and 9 bases for J; bases not matched to a gene: 5. The CDR3 covers 16 residues. The germline V gene encodes CDR1 KGHSH and CDR2 LQKENI. The CDR3 DNA sequence: TGTGCCAGCTCACCACAAGGCGGACTAGCGGGAGGTGAGCAGTTCTTC. This sequence encodes CASSPQGGLAGGEQFF.

The V and J genes are TRBV25-1 and TRBJ1-1; tentatively, D is TRBD1 (5 bases). The CDR3 consists of 15 residues. Germline V CDR1 and CDR2: MGHDK, SYGVNS. V was clipped by 3 bases and J by 4 bases, with 15 bases between them. CDR3 loop: CASSDRVGGGTEAFF. The CDR3 DNA is TGTGCCAGCAGTGACAGGGTAGGTGGTGGCACTGAAGCTTTCTTT. Filled out from reference TRBV25-1 and TRBJ1-1, the complete variable domain reads EADIYQTPRYLVIGTGKKITLECSQTMGHDKMYWYQQDPGMELHLIHYSYGVNSTEKGDLSSESTVSRIRTEHFPLTLESARPSHTSQYLCASSDRVGGGTEAFFGQGTRLTVV.

The chain couples TRBV28 to TRBJ2-7; 7 positions match TRBD1. Germline values: CDR1 MDHEN, CDR2 SYDVKM. CDR3 length: 15 amino acids. Trimming removed 7 bases from V and 3 bases from J; junction bases left unmatched: 12. CDR3 loop: CASNLLPGQNYEQYF. CDR3 in DNA: TGTGCCAGCAACCTCCTACCGGGACAGAACTACGAGCAGTACTTC.

The chain uses TRBV19 and TRBJ1-2, with D possibly TRBD1 on 6 matching bases. The CDR3 extends over 17 amino acids. Trimming cost V 8 bases and J 4 bases, with 26 bases left between them. Germline CDR1 and CDR2: LNHDA and SQIVND (reference sequence). The CDR3 region is CASRYPYGQFPSYGYTF. Here the CDR3 DNA reads TGTGCCAGTCGCTACCCCTATGGACAGTTTCCTTCCTATGGCTACACCTTC.

The chain employs TRBV19 and TRBJ2-3; possible D gene TRBD2, 7 bases. Germline CDR1 reads LNHDA; CDR2 reads SQIVND (reference sequence). V dropped 4 bases and J dropped 9 bases, with 26 bases sitting between them. The CDR3 loop spans 17 amino acids. CDR3 in DNA: TGTGCCAGTAGTACCCCGGGGGCGGGGGCCCGAGTTCAGACGCAGTATTTT. Its translation: CASSTPGAGARVQTQYF.

The chain uses TRBV5-1 and TRBJ1-1, with D possibly being TRBD1 (5 bases). Trimming shortened V by 4 bases and J by 5 bases, and 15 bases separated the two germline ends. Germline V gene sequence: CDR1 SGHRS, CDR2 YFSETQ. The CDR3 is 14 residues long. This chain's CDR3 is CASSPRPGGTEAFF. Written as DNA, the CDR3 is TGCGCCAGCAGCCCCCGGCCCGGGGGTACTGAAGCTTTCTTT. Together with reference TRBV5-1 and TRBJ1-1, the CDR3 gives the full variable domain: KAGVTQTPRYLIKTRGQQVTLSCSPISGHRSVSWYQQTPGQGLQFLFEYFSETQRNKGNFPGRFSGRQFSNSRSEMNVSTLELGDSALYLCASSPRPGGTEAFFGQGTRLTVV.

The rearrangement links TRBV6-5 to TRBJ2-4; 9 nucleotides match TRBD1. The V and J ends lost 4 bases and 6 bases, in that order; junction bases with no gene match: 7. The V gene's germline CDR1 is MNHEY and CDR2 SVGAGI. The CDR3 extends over 15 amino acids. CDR3 region: CASSSPGQGANIQYF. The CDR3 DNA reads as TGTGCCAGCAGTTCTCCGGGACAGGGAGCAAACATTCAGTACTTC.

The V gene is TRBV5-6, the J gene TRBJ2-5; possible D gene TRBD1, 5 bases. Germline CDR1 reads SGHDT; CDR2 reads YYEEEE. The ends were cut back, 3 bases at V and 1 base at J, with 13 bases in the middle. The CDR3 runs 15 residues. The CDR3 DNA reads TGTGCCAGCAGCTGGACAACCGAAAGCCAAGAGACCCAGTACTTC. This sequence encodes CASSWTTESQETQYF.

With regard to this clone: Its ends do not fully match the called genes, so a read error is possible. V and J are TRBV5-4 and TRBJ2-2; weak D call: TRBD1 (6 bases). The CDR3 contains 14 residues. Germline CDR1 is SGHNT and CDR2 is YYREEE (reference sequence). In nucleotides, the CDR3 is TGTGCCAGCAGTACCGGGACAAACAGCGGGGAGCTGTTTTTT. This encodes CASSTGTNSGELFF. The full variable domain, its missing parts supplied by reference TRBV5-4 and TRBJ2-2, is ETGVTQSPTHLIKTRGQQVTLRCSSQSGHNTVSWYQQALGQGPQFIFQYYREEENGRGNFPPRFSGLQFPNYSSELNVNALELDDSALYLCASSTGTNSGELFFGEGSRLTVL.

The chain uses TRBV6-5 and TRBJ2-7, with D possibly TRBD2 on 6 matching bases. Germline CDR1 MNHEY, CDR2 SVGAGI. The CDR3 loop spans 15 amino acids. V was clipped by 7 bases and J by 0 bases, with 16 bases between them. The DNA of the CDR3 is TGTGCCAGCACCCGCGGAGGGGCTAGCTCCTACGAGCAGTACTTC. This translates into CASTRGGASSYEQYF.

The chain joins TRBV13 to TRBJ2-7, with 7 bases aligning to TRBD2. Unmatched junction bases numbered 2, after V lost 4 bases and J lost 2 bases. CDR3 length: 13 amino acids. Germline V gene data show CDR1 as PRHDT and CDR2 as FYEKMQ (reference sequence). The CDR3 region is CASSSGLAYEQYF. DNA for the CDR3: TGTGCCAGCAGCTCCGGACTAGCCTACGAGCAGTACTTC.

Only a few counts were recorded for this clone. The gene calls are TRBV27 and TRBJ1-4; D is possibly TRBD1 (5 bases). The CDR3 sequence is 18 residues long. Looked up from germline, CDR1 is MNHEY and CDR2 is SMNVEV (reference sequence). V was trimmed by 6 bases and J by 7 bases, leaving 27 bases between them. CDR3 amino acids: CASRPTGLLRALPEKLFF. The CDR3 DNA reads as TGTGCCAGCAGACCCACGGGACTCCTAAGGGCCCTTCCTGAAAAACTGTTTTTT. Supplemented by reference TRBV27 and TRBJ1-4, the full variable domain reads EAQVTQNPRYLITVTGKKLTVTCSQNMNHEYMSWYRQDPGLGLRQIYYSMNVEVTDKGDVPEGYKVSRKEKRNFPLILESPSPNQTSLYFCASRPTGLLRALPEKLFFGSGTQLSVL.

This chain connects TRBV6-5 to TRBJ2-7, with D perhaps matching TRBD2 (7 bases). The ends were cut back, 2 bases at V and 3 bases at J, with 11 bases in the middle. This CDR3 has 14 amino acids. Germline CDR1 and CDR2: MNHEY and SVGAGI. The CDR3 DNA sequence: TGTGCCAGCAGTTACAAAGGGGGGGACTACGAGCAGTACTTC. Its protein is CASSYKGGDYEQYF.

The gene calls are TRBV5-8 and TRBJ2-4; TRBD2 agrees at 14 bases. Germline V lookup: CDR1 SGHTS, CDR2 YDEGEE. The CDR3 has 18 residues. The V gene end was trimmed by 3 bases and the J gene end by 0 bases; junction bases not matched to a gene: 5. The CDR3 loop is CASSWGLAGAIAKNIQYF. The CDR3 region has the DNA TGTGCCAGCAGCTGGGGACTAGCGGGAGCGATAGCCAAAAACATTCAGTACTTC. The full variable domain, with the rest looked up from reference TRBV5-8 and TRBJ2-4, is EAGVTQSPTHLIKTRGQQATLRCSPISGHTSVYWYQQALGLGLQFLLWYDEGEERNRGNFPPRFSGRQFPNYSSELNVNALELEDSALYLCASSWGLAGAIAKNIQYFGAGTRLSVL.

The chain couples TRBV4-1 to TRBJ2-1; 7 bases agree with TRBD2. The CDR3 extends over 14 amino acids. CDR1 is MGHRA and CDR2 is YSYEKL in the germline V gene. V gave up 3 bases and J gave up 6 bases; unmatched junction bases: 5. CDR3 bases: TGCGCCAGCAGCCACTCGGGGGGAATCAATGAGCAGTTCTTC. This codes for CASSHSGGINEQFF.

The chain has TRBV27 and TRBJ2-2; a weak D match, TRBD1 (6 bases). CDR1 is MNHEY, CDR2 SMNVEV, per germline (reference sequence). Trimming took off 6 bases at V and 9 bases at J, with 14 bases between the two ends. CDR3 size: 13 residues. The CDR3 nucleotides are TGTGCCAGCAGCCGAGCCGGGACACGGGAGCTGTTTTTT. This translates into CASSRAGTRELFF.

This chain links TRBV9 with TRBJ2-1; 10 bases are a match to TRBD2. The germline V gene has CDR1 SGDLS and CDR2 YYNGEE. Unmatched junction bases numbered 8, after V lost 0 bases and J lost 8 bases. This CDR3 spans 16 amino acids. Here the CDR3 reads CASSVESGRAHDEQFF. The CDR3 nucleotides are TGTGCCAGCAGCGTAGAGAGCGGGAGGGCCCACGATGAGCAGTTCTTC.

The gene calls are TRBV11-2 and TRBJ2-7, with D maybe TRBD1 (5 bases). V dropped 1 base and J dropped 3 bases, with 10 bases sitting between them. This CDR3 is built from 14 residues. Germline V gene sequence: CDR1 SGHAT, CDR2 FQNNGV. The CDR3: CASSLGQQNYEQYF. Written as DNA, the CDR3 is TGTGCCAGCAGCTTAGGACAGCAGAACTACGAGCAGTACTTC.

This chain uses TRBV7-2 with TRBJ1-1, with TRBD1 as a possible D gene (5 bases). This CDR3 spans 15 amino acids. Trimming removed 0 bases from V and 7 bases from J, with 15 bases in between. Germline loops: CDR1 SGHTA, CDR2 FQGNSA. The CDR3 DNA follows: TGTGCCAGCAGCTTAGCGCCGGCTTGGGGGGGTGAAGCTTTCTTT. It encodes CASSLAPAWGGEAFF.

Details on this clone: This CDR3 is also generated by other DNA sequences in the sample. The genes are TRBV6-5 and TRBJ1-1; the D is unclear. The CDR3 runs 13 residues. CDR1 and CDR2 (germline): MNHEY, SVGAGI. V shed 3 bases and J shed 1 base, with 6 bases lying between them. CDR3 coding DNA: TGTGCCAGCAGTTATGGGCGGAACACTGAAGCTTTCTTT. Protein sequence: CASSYGRNTEAFF.

V and J are TRBV27 and TRBJ2-3, with 11 bases lining up with TRBD2. The germline CDR1 and CDR2 sequences are MNHEY and SMNVEV (reference sequence). The junction had 5 bases not matched to a gene; V was cut back by 3 bases and J by 3 bases. The CDR3 extends over 16 amino acids. DNA for the CDR3: TGTGCCAGCAGTTTTAGCGGGGGGGCCAGGACAGATACGCAGTATTTT. Translation: CASSFSGGARTDTQYF.

The gene calls are TRBV2 and TRBJ1-3; 9 bases fit TRBD1. This CDR3 region has 16 residues. The V gene's germline CDR1 is SNHLY and CDR2 FYNNEI. Trimming removed 5 bases from V and 7 bases from J; junction bases left unmatched: 12. The chain's CDR3 is CASSRSGTGFWNTIYF. The DNA of the CDR3 is TGTGCCAGCAGTCGATCCGGGACAGGGTTTTGGAACACCATATATTTT. Complete variable domain (other parts from reference TRBV2 and TRBJ1-3): EPEVTQTPSHQVTQMGQEVILRCVPISNHLYFYWYRQILGQKVEFLVSFYNNEISEKSEIFDDQFSVERPDGSNFTLKIRSTKLEDSAMYFCASSRSGTGFWNTIYFGEGSWLTVV.

The rearrangement joins TRBV5-1 to TRBJ1-4; the D gene is possibly TRBD1 (5 bases). CDR1 is SGHRS, CDR2 YFSETQ, per germline. This CDR3 comprises 13 residues. Trimming shortened V by 1 base and J by 6 bases, and 7 bases separated the two germline ends. CDR3 amino acids: CASSLMTDEKLFF. CDR3 in DNA: TGCGCCAGCAGCTTGATGACAGATGAAAAACTGTTTTTT.

This clone was found a few times. The CDR3 is CASSQEGQGEGISTNQPQHF. The CDR3, as DNA: TGCGCCAGCAGCCAAGAGGGACAGGGAGAGGGTATAAGTACCAATCAGCCCCAGCATTTT. The chain has TRBV4-1 and TRBJ1-5, with 9 bases fitting TRBD1. Trimming at V came to 0 bases and at J to 3 bases, leaving 15 bases not matched to a gene. Germline-derived CDR1 and CDR2 are MGHRA and YSYEKL. This CDR3 spans 20 amino acids.

The chain couples TRBV5-1 to TRBJ2-1; D is unresolved. Germline V gives CDR1 SGHRS, CDR2 YFSETQ. The CDR3 consists of 13 residues. With 2 bases removed from V and 5 bases from J, the gap between germline ends came to 8 bases. CDR3 amino acids: CASSFRLDNEQFF. CDR3 nucleotide sequence: TGCGCCAGCAGCTTTAGGCTAGACAATGAGCAGTTCTTC.